Listed below are T cell receptor beta chains from one sample, sequenced in a study of PD-1 blockade in classical Hodgkin lymphoma. The assay was immunoSEQ multiplex PCR, and TCRdb's table has in-frame clones only and misses some. The profile shows around 21,000 clones, 84% of them singletons. The sample was CD8+ T cells from blood, taken before the fourth cycle of nivolumab. Source of these receptors: a human donor with classical Hodgkin lymphoma. The conserved cysteine and the conserved F or W are not part of the CDR3 here. The D gene is left open where the match is weak.

d_call j_call v_call cdr3_aa
- TRBJ1-2 TRBV4-3 ASSQEKAGFYGYT
- TRBJ2-7 TRBV14 ASSQDTGTSYEQY
TRBD2 TRBJ2-1 TRBV4-1 ASSLGTSGANEQF
TRBD2 TRBJ2-1 TRBV27 ASSLIAGGDEQF
TRBD2 TRBJ2-7 TRBV5-6 ASSLRGGPYEQY
- TRBJ2-2 TRBV9 ASSVGGNTGELF
- TRBJ1-2 TRBV19 ASSVGTPLGYT
- TRBJ1-1 TRBV19 ASSQGGDTEAF
TRBD2 TRBJ2-3 TRBV7-2 ASSLTLAGGLSTDTQY
- TRBJ1-1 TRBV4-3 ASSQDTGWDTEAF
- TRBJ1-1 TRBV7-9 ASSLLQVNTEAF
TRBD2 TRBJ2-7 TRBV9 ASSVGGSYEQY
- TRBJ2-7 TRBV4-3 ASSPSTNSLYEQY
- TRBJ1-5 TRBV4-2 ASSQEVGGSSNQPQH
TRBD1 TRBJ2-7 TRBV11-3 ASSSGQGDEQY
- TRBJ1-5 TRBV10-2 ASSDLGGHQPQH
TRBD2 TRBJ2-5 TRBV5-6 ASSLGLAGSLGYQETQY
- TRBJ1-4 TRBV4-1 ANSVATNEKLF
- TRBJ2-2 TRBV7-8 ASSFPTGNTGELF
- TRBJ2-7 TRBV6-1 ASREWFTVGTGRLYEQY
- TRBJ2-4 TRBV2 ASSEAEGVAKNIQY
- TRBJ1-2 TRBV9 ASSVEAKNYGYT
- TRBJ2-7 TRBV6-6 ASSYWGSSYEQY
- TRBJ2-1 TRBV9 ASSDGQNSYNEQF
- TRBJ2-5 TRBV11-3 ASSPSRGGQETQY
- TRBJ2-2 TRBV6-5 ASRGTRGELF
- TRBJ2-7 TRBV27 ASSLYWGTVYEQY
- TRBJ1-1 TRBV19 ASSTGGGTEAF
TRBD1 TRBJ1-1 TRBV15 ATSRPIVLRDRSTEAF
- TRBJ2-7 TRBV4-3 ASSQDLDRGYEQY
- TRBJ2-7 TRBV27 ASTGGGADYEQY
TRBD1 TRBJ2-1 TRBV16 ASSLSDRVRSSYNEQF
- TRBJ1-1 TRBV6-1 ASSEGVARNTEAF
TRBD2 TRBJ2-3 TRBV4-2 ASSPSGGASDTQY
TRBD1 TRBJ2-7 TRBV6-5 ACGDRVDEQY
TRBD1 TRBJ2-5 TRBV7-2 ASSGHGGQGSGGQY
- TRBJ1-1 TRBV20-1 SAPLNTEAF